The text below deals with one T cell receptor (beta chain). There is no known antigen for this receptor. No base quality information exists; no much larger clone differs at one position. Donors formed part of the validation cohort, which comprised 120 subjects and was distinct from the first cohort of under 850 subjects. CDR1 and CDR2 were assigned from the germline V gene as SQVTM and ANQGSEA. The CDR3 has 16 amino acids, counting the end cysteine and phenylalanine. Here the CDR3 DNA is all that survives: 48 bases in frame from base 1. Relative to germline, V is 0 bases shorter and J is 6 bases shorter, with 20 bases between their ends. The data are from a study of cytomegalovirus exposure and HLA in healthy donors (dated by TCRdb to about 2017). About the investigation overall: According to a later analysis, the 120 or so validation repertoires were produced on the same platform as the roughly 700 repertoires of the first cohort. A separate validation cohort of over a hundred different subjects was used in addition to the 666-subject first cohort. The aim of the study was to test whether cataloging public T cell receptors could identify signatures of past pathogen exposure. To predict cytomegalovirus infection status, the study brought together high-throughput TCR immunosequencing, statistical association of individual TCRs with disease status, and machine learning. What the work shows at the level of the full study, not this receptor alone: The study gave a list of about 160 TCR beta chains associated with cytomegalovirus. The authors suggested that the approach could potentially be generalized to other disease states and immunological phenotypes. A later analysis had no HLA typing for the validation cohort, so co-occurrence there was scored across all 120 or so repertoires. A later analysis found that TCRs clustered in the first cohort also tended to co-occur in the approximately 120 validation repertoires, with 90% to 95% of cluster scores above 0. A few of the identified cytomegalovirus-associated TCR beta chains were confirmed in vitro to be specific for cytomegalovirus antigens. The classifier was reported to diagnose cytomegalovirus status with high specificity and sensitivity in both the original and validation cohorts. While some public TCRs were present in many individuals, most TCR sequences turned up only very rarely across donors.

Library prep was done by the immunoSEQ multiplex PCR assay. In the source study's methods: A statistical classification framework was built for diagnosing cytomegalovirus status from the catalog of TCR beta chain sequences. TCRdb's version of the immuneACCESS table is confined to in-frame rearrangements and falls short of the full clone set. An unresolved V gene accounts for under half of the shortfall where checked; the remainder is of unknown origin. V, J and clone size are those of that table, while D and trimming were read from the DNA. Counted in this sample were 250,000 to 400,000 clones; around 90% of them appeared once. The ten largest clones take up around 0.88% of the sample.

Sequencing was performed on PBMCs. The TCR comes from a man between 25 and 39 years old in good health and CMV-seronegative. This chain is built from TRBV29-1 and TRBJ1-2; TRBD1 could be the D gene, as 5 bases match. The CDR3 here reads CSVEDRWAGPLDGYTF. The bases are TGCAGCGTTGAAGATCGCTGGGCAGGGCCCCTCGATGGCTACACCTTC.